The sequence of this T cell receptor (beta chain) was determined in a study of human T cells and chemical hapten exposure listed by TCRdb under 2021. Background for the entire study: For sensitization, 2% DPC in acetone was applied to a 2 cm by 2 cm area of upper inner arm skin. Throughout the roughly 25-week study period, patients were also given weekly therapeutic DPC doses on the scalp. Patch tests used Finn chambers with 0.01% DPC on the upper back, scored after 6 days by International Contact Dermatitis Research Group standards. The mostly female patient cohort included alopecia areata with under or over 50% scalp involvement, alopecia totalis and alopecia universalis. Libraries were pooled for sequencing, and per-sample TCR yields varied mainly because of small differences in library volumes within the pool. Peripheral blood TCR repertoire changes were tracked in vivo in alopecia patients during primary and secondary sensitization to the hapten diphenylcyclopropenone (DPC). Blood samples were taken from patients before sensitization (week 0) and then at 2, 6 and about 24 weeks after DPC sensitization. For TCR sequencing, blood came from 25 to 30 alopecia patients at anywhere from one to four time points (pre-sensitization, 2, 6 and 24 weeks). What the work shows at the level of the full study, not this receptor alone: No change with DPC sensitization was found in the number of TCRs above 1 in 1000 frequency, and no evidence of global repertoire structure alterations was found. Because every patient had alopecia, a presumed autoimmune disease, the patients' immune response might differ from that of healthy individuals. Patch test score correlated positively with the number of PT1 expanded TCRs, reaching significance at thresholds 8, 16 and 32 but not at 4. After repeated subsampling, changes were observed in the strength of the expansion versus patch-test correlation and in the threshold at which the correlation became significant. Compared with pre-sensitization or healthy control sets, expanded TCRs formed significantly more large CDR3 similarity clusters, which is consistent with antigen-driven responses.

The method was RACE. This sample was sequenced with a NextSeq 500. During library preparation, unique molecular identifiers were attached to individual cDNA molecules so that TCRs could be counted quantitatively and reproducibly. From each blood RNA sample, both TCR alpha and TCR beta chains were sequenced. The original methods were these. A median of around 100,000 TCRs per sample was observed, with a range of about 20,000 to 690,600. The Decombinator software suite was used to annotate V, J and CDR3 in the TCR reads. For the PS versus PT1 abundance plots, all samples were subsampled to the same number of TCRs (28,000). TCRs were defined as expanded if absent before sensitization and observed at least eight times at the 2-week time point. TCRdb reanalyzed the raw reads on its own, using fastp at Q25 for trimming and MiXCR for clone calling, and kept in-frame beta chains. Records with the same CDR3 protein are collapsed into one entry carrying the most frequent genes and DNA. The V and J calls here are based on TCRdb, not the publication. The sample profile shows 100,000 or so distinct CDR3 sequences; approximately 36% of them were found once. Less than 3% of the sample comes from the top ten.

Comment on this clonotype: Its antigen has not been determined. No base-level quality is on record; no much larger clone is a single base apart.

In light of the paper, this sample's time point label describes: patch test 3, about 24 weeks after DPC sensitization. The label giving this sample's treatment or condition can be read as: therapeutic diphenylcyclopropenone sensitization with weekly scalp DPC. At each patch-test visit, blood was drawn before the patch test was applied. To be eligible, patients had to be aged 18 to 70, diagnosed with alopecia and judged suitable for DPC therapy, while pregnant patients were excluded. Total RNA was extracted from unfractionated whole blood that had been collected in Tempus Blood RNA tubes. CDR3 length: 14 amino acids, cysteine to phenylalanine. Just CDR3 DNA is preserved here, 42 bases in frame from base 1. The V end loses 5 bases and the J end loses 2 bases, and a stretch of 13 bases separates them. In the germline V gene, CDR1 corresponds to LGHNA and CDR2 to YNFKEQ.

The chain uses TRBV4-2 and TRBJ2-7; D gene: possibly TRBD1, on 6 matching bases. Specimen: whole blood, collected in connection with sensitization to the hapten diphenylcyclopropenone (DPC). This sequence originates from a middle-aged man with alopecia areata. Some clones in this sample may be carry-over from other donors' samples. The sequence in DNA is TGTGCCAGCAGCTGGACAGCCGACACCTACGAGCAGTACTTC. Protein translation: CASSWTADTYEQYF.